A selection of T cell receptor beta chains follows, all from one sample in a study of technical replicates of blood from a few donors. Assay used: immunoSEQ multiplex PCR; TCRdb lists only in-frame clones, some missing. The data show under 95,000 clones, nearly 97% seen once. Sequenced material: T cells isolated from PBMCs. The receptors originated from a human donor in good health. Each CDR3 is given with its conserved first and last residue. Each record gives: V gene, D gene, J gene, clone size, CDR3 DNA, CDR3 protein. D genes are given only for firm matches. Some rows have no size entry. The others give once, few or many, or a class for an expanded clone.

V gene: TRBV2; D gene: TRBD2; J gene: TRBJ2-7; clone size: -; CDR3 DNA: TGTGCCCCCGGGACTAGCGGGGCTACCCCTGCCTACGAGCAGTACTTC; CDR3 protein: CAPGTSGATPAYEQYF
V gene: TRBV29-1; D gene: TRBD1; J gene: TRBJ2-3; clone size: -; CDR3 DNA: TGCAGCGTTGAGGGGGAACCGGGACAGGCAATAAAGTGGGCGCAGTATTTT; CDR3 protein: CSVEGEPGQAIKWAQYF
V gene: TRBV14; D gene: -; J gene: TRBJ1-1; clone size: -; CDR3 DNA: TGTGCCAGCAGCCTCTCTTACGGGGGGAACACTGAAGCTTTCTTT; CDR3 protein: CASSLSYGGNTEAFF
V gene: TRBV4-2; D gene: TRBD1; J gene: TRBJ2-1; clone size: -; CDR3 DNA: TGTGCCAGCAGCCAAGATGACAGGGCAAACTACAATGAGCAGTTCTTC; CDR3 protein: CASSQDDRANYNEQFF
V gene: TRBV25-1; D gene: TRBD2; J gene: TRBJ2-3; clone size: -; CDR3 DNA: TGTGCCAGCAGTGACCTAGCGGACGGCACAGATACGCAGTATTTT; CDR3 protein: CASSDLADGTDTQYF
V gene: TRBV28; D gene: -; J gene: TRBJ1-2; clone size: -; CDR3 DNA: TGTGCCAGCAGTTTATTTTCAGGGGCCGGCTACACCTTC; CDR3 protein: CASSLFSGAGYTF
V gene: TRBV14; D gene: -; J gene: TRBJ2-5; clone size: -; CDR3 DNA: TGTGCCAGCAGACAAGGCGGTAAAGAGACCCAGTACTTC; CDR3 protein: CASRQGGKETQYF
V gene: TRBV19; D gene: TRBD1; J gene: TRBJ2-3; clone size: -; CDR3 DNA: TGTGCCAGTAGTACCTCGCCCAGGGGGCGACATCTCAACACAGATACGCAGTATTTT; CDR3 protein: CASSTSPRGRHLNTDTQYF
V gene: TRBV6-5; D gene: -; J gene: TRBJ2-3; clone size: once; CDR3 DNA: TGTGCCAGCAGTTACGCAGCGGGTATTACGCAGTATTTT; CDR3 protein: CASSYAAGITQYF
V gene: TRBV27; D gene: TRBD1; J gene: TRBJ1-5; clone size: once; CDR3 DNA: TGTGCCAGCAGACTCCTGGGACAGGGGCAATATAGCAATCAGCCCCAGCATTTT; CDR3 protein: CASRLLGQGQYSNQPQHF
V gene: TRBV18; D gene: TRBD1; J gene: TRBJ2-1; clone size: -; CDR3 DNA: TGTGCCAGCTCACCTAGACAGGGCAGAACCAACAATGAGCAGTTCTTC; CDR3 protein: CASSPRQGRTNNEQFF
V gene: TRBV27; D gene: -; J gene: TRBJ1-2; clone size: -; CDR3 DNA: TGTGCCAGCAGAGCTGAGGCCAGGGGTGTCTATGGCTACACCTTC; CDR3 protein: CASRAEARGVYGYTF